These T cell receptor beta chains were read from a single sample in a study of human T cells and chemical hapten exposure. In TCRdb, the RACE reads were re-called with MiXCR into one record per CDR3 protein. The table has some 100,000 distinct CDR3 sequences, approximately 9.3% seen once. The material was whole blood, obtained in connection with sensitization to the hapten diphenylcyclopropenone (DPC). The receptors were gathered from a woman between 40 and 55 years old with alopecia areata. Some clones in this sample may be carry-over from other donors' samples. CDR3s include the opening cysteine and the closing phenylalanine or tryptophan. A clone size is listed for some rows: how often the clone was seen (once, few, many), or a class if it is expanded.

abundance | v_gene | CDR3aa
NA | TRBV29-1 | CSVVQGTYEQYF
NA | TRBV24-1 | CATSDPQRNTGELFF
many | TRBV28 | CATLTPYGYTF
many | TRBV5-6 | CASSFGGPDTQYF
many | TRBV29-1 | CSAGTSGNEQFF
NA | TRBV6-1 | CASSDFQAGNSYEQYF
NA | TRBV7-2 | CASSLGVLSYNEQFF
many | TRBV6-1 | CASSESGPYGYTF
NA | TRBV20-1 | CSARPRLAQDTQYF
few | TRBV29-1 | CSVGQINEQFF
few | TRBV5-4 | CASSLVRTSGYNEQFF
NA | TRBV29-1 | CSVPRENSYEQYF
NA | TRBV9 | CASSVFSGDTGELFF
NA | TRBV7-9 | CASSTSGTGVEYYGYTF
many | TRBV7-9 | CASSTYTSTGELFF
NA | TRBV9 | CASSVAGGRDAGELFF
many | TRBV27 | CASSPLTSGFYNEQFF
NA | TRBV7-9 | CASSATGTHVLSTEAFF
many | TRBV28 | CATRPALALSTDTQYF
few | TRBV5-1 | CASSLKGQGGSPLHF
many | TRBV4-3 | CASSQDRIGVDEQFF
many | TRBV18 | CASSPPGTGPTDTQYF
few | TRBV6-2/TRBV6-3 | CASSSQGSGNTIYF
NA | TRBV12-3/TRBV12-4 | CASSTRQGAWNEQFF
few | TRBV28 | CASSLPGLAVTDTQYF
many | TRBV7-2 | CASSRGRGRGQTQYF
many | TRBV12-3/TRBV12-4 | CASSLQPRSPLHF
NA | TRBV5-6 | CASSLFYEGKETQYF
many | TRBV7-2 | CASSGLAGGYSYNEQFF
many | TRBV20-1 | CSAHSGQGGSYEQYF
NA | TRBV18 | CASSPDRENEKLFF
few | TRBV7-8 | CASSYPVGLAGGVSYNEQFF
many | TRBV20-1 | CSASGWAGLRDRVNYGYTF
few | TRBV24-1 | CATSDLGDRSTDTQYF
many | TRBV30 | CAWEPLGRVISGANVLTF
NA | TRBV6-5 | CASSYVQGRHYEQYF
NA | TRBV18 | CASSPSSPRGYTF
many | TRBV3-1 | CASGHRGNTEAFF
many | TRBV6-5 | CASSYSSHGGYEQYF
many | TRBV5-6 | CASYLAGKNIQYF
few | TRBV6-6 | CASSSQLDTQYF
NA | TRBV6-2/TRBV6-3 | CASSRPPDTQYF
many | TRBV4-2 | CASTPGQGNYGYTF
many | TRBV6-2/TRBV6-3 | CASSPIEGYEQYF